This TCR beta chain stems from a study of blood T cell repertoires in COVID-19 (TCRdb year 2020). Study-level background: The collaborator samples originated in the United States, Italy and Spain and spanned the acute and convalescent phases of COVID-19. Nearly every sample came with metadata listing a de-identified subject ID, COVID-19 status, age in years and sex. Samples came from the ongoing ImmuneRACE study (first 160 participants) plus 1,254 subjects from 6 global collaborators. The repertoires were released in a freely available public database intended as a resource for research on the immune response to SARS-CoV-2. Where HLA class I and class II types were available, the types were taken from metadata supplied by the sample provider, not from assay-based typing. The material from the prospective study consisted of cDNA or gDNA derived from T cells, B-cell-depleted T cells, or PBMCs. The dataset comprised deeply sampled blood TCRbeta repertoires from subjects exposed to, actively infected with, or recovered from COVID-19.

TCRbeta CDR3 regions were amplified from genomic DNA by means of the immunoSEQ Assay, a bias-controlled multiplex PCR. In the source study's methods: Nucleated cell counts per sample were estimated from amplification of reference gene primers within the assay. To quantify the absolute abundance of each unique TCRbeta CDR3 rearrangement, sequence reads were collapsed and filtered. For each sample, productive Simpson clonality was calculated as the square root of Simpson's diversity index across productive rearrangements. TCRdb carries this immuneACCESS record with in-frame sequences only. Its versions omit some clonotypes, under half of them owing to an unresolved V gene in the studies checked, with the rest unexplained. The V and J calls and clone size come from that table; D and trimming were worked out from the DNA. Recorded for this sample are some 46,000 clones; about 87% of them occurred a single time. The ten largest clones capture roughly 7.4% of the sample.

Collaborating institutions collected whole blood in K2EDTA tubes following their own protocols. For TCRbeta analysis, collaborators shipped samples in one of three forms: frozen whole blood, isolated PBMCs, or DNA extracted from either of those sample types. As regards this clone: The antigen it recognizes is unknown. There are no base qualities to consult, and no much larger clone falls within one base.

Findings and caveats that apply to the study as a whole: The quantity of clinical and demographic metadata differed by source and by participant and was supplied without curation.

Measured from the cysteine to the phenylalanine, the CDR3 is 17 residues long. The sequence is cut down to CDR3 DNA, 51 bases in frame from base 1. V loses 5 bases of germline sequence and J loses 1 base, and the interval between the two ends is 20 bases. The germline V gene sets CDR1 to MDHEN and CDR2 to SYDVKM. The sequence joins TRBV28 to TRBJ1-1, with TRBD1 as a weak D call on 6 bases. The sequence was collected from a man aged 45-65 years with acute or convalescent COVID-19. Sequenced sample: peripheral blood. The DNA is TGTGCCAGCAGTCTCCGCCAGGGGTACATGAGGAACACTGAAGCTTTCTTT. Its amino acids are CASSLRQGYMRNTEAFF.